This T cell receptor beta chain was captured in a study of T-cell reconstitution after alpha-beta-depleted transplantation in children. Looked up from germline, CDR1 is DFQATT and CDR2 is SNEGSKA (reference sequence). Between the trimmed V and J ends, which lost 0 bases and 4 bases, there was a span of 15 bases. This CDR3 contains 15 residues. The sample holds one count of this clonotype. The antigen is unknown. Study observations and caveats: Reportedly, only several hundred clones from non-depleted graft cells drove alpha-beta T-cell counts at about two months.

For TCRbeta, the library was prepared with unique molecular identifiers. TCRdb used MiXCR to reprocess the PCR reads, holding one entry per CDR3 protein. The table has about 420,000 distinct CDR3 sequences, 15% to 20% seen once. The sequence was collected from a boy under two years old who had a stem cell transplant for Wiskott-Aldrich syndrome, so the T cells may come from the graft donor. Sequenced here: PBMCs, mostly from graft donor cells, sampled 360 days after TCRalphabeta/CD19-depleted stem cell transplant. The chain combines TRBV20-1 with TRBJ2-5; D may be TRBD2 (6 bases). The CDR3 is CSAREGGLKGETQYF. CDR3 sequence (DNA): TGCAGTGCTAGAGAGGGGGGTCTAAAGGGAGAGACCCAGTACTTC.